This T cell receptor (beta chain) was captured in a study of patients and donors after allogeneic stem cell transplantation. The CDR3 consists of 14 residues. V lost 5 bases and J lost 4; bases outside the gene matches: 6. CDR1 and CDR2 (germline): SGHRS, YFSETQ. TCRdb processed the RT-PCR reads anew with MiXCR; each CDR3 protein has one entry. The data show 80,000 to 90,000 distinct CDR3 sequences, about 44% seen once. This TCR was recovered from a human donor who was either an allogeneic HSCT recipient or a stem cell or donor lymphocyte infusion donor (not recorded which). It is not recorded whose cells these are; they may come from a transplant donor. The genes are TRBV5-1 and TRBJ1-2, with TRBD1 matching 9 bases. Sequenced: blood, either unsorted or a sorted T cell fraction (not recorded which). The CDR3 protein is CASSSTGGVYGYTF. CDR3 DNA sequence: TGCGCCAGCAGTTCTACAGGGGGCGTCTATGGCTACACCTTC.